A selection of T cell receptor beta chains follows, all from one sample in a study of T cell responses to AZD1222 COVID-19 vaccine. Clones were read by immunoSEQ multiplex PCR, and TCRdb kept only the in-frame ones, dropping some. The sample has about 130,000 clones; about 90% are singletons. Specimen: peripheral blood, collected on day 0 of AZD1222 vaccination. The receptor set was obtained from an adult in good health. CDR3s include the opening cysteine and the closing phenylalanine or tryptophan. D genes are given only for firm matches. Where a row states a size, it is once, few, many or the class of an expanded clone; other rows omit it.

>TRBJ2-6|TRBV19|.|.
CAGEPSGANVLTF
TGTGCCGGGGAGCCGTCTGGGGCCAACGTCCTGACTTTC
>TRBJ1-2|TRBV27|.|.
CASSSNRVYGYTF
TGTGCCAGCAGTTCAAACAGGGTATATGGCTACACCTTC
>TRBJ2-1|TRBV6-1|TRBD1|.
CASSDVSGTANNEQFF
TGTGCCAGCAGTGACGTATCCGGGACAGCGAACAATGAGCAGTTCTTC
>TRBJ1-2|TRBV28|.|few
CATERGLSYTF
TGTGCCACCGAAAGGGGCCTGAGCTACACCTTC
>TRBJ1-5|TRBV6-5|.|.
CASSYAQGQPQHF
TGTGCCAGCAGTTACGCACAGGGTCAGCCCCAGCATTTT
>TRBJ2-1|TRBV27|.|.
CASSPLDYTTTNEQFF
TGTGCCAGCAGTCCCCTTGACTACACTACAACCAATGAGCAGTTCTTC
>TRBJ1-6|TRBV20-1|.|.
CSASSSLVRSPLHF
TGCAGTGCTAGTAGCAGCTTAGTGAGGTCACCCCTCCACTTT
>TRBJ1-4|TRBV10-3|TRBD1|once
CAISGDRSNEKLFF
TGTGCCATCAGTGGGGACAGGTCTAATGAAAAACTGTTTTTT
>TRBJ2-2|TRBV19|.|.
CASSIGLSGELFF
TGTGCCAGTAGTATTGGACTATCCGGGGAGCTGTTTTTT
>TRBJ1-3|TRBV4-3|.|.
CASSRSFGPGGTIYF
TGCGCCAGCAGCCGGAGCTTCGGCCCCGGAGGCACCATATATTTT